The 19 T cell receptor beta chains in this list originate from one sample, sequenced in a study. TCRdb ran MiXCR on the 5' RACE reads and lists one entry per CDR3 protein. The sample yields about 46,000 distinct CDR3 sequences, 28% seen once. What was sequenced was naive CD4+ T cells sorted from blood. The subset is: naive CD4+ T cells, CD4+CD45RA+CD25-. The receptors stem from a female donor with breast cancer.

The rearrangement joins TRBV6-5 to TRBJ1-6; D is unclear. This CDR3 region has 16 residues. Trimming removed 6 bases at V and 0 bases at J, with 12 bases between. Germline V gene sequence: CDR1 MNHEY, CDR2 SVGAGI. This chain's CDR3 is CASRPTLSSYNSPLHF. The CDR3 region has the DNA TGTGCCAGCAGACCCACTTTGAGCTCCTATAATTCACCCCTCCACTTT.

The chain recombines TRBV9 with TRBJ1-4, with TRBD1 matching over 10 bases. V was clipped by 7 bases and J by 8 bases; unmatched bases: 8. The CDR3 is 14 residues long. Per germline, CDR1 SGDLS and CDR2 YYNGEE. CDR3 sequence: CASGQGVFSEKLFF. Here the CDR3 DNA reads TGTGCCAGCGGACAGGGGGTTTTTAGCGAAAAACTGTTTTTT.

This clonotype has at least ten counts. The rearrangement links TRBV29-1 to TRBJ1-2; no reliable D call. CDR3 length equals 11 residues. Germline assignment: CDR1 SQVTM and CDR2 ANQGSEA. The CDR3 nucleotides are TGCTCCGTCACGGGGAACTATGGCTACACCTTC. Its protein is CSVTGNYGYTF.

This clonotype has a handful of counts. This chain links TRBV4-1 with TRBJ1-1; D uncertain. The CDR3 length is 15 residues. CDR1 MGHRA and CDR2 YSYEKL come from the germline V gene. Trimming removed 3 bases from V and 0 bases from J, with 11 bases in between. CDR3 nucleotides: TGCGCCAGCAGCCAGTTTTCGGTTGTGAACACTGAAGCTTTCTTT. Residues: CASSQFSVVNTEAFF.

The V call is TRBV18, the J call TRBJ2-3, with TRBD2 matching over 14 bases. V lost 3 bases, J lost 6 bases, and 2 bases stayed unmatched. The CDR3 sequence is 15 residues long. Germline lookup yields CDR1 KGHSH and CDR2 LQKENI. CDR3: CASSPGLAGADTQYF. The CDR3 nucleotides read TGTGCCAGCTCACCGGGACTAGCGGGAGCGGATACGCAGTATTTT.

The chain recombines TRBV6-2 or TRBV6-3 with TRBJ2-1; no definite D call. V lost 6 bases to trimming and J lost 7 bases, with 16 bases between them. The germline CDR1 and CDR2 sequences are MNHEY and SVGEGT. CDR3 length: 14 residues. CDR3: CASSRSGPTNEQFF. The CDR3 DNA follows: TGTGCCAGCAGCCGGAGTGGCCCCACTAATGAGCAGTTCTTC.

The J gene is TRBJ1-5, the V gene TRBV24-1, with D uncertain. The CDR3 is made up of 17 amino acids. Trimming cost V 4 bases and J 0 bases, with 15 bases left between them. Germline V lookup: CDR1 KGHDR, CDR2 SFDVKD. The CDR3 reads CATSEKRAVYSNQPQHF. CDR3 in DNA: TGTGCCACCAGTGAAAAGCGGGCAGTTTATAGCAATCAGCCCCAGCATTTT.

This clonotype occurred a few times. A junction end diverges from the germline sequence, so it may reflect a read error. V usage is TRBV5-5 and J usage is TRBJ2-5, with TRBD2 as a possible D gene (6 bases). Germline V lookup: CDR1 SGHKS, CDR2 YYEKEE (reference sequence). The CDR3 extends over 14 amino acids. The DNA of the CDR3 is TGTACCAGCAGCCCCGGGAGTGTGGAGGAGACCCAGTACTTC. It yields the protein CTSSPGSVEETQYF.

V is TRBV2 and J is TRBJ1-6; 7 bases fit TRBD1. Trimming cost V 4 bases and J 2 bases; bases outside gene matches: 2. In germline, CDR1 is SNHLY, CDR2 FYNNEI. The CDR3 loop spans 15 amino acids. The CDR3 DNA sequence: TGTGCCAGCAGTGCCGACAGGGCCTATAATTCACCCCTCCACTTT. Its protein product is CASSADRAYNSPLHF.

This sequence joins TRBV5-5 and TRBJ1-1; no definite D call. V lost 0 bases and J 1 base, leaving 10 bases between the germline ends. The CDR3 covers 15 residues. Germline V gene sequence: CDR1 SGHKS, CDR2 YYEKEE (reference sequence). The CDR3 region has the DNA TGTGCCAGCAGCTTGGTTCCGGAAAAGAACACTGAAGCTTTCTTT. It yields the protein CASSLVPEKNTEAFF.

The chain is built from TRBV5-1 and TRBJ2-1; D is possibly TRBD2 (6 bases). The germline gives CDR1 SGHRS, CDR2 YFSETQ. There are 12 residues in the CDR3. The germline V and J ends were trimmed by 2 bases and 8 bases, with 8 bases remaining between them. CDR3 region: CASSFGGDEQFF. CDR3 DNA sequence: TGCGCCAGCAGCTTCGGAGGGGATGAGCAGTTCTTC.

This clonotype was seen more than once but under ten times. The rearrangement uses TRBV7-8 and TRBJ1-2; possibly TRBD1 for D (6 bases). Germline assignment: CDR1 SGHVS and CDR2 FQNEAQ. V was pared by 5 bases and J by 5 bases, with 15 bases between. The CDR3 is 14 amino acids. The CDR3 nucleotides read TGTGCCAGCAGCCCCAGGGACACGGCTTATGGCTACACCTTC. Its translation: CASSPRDTAYGYTF.

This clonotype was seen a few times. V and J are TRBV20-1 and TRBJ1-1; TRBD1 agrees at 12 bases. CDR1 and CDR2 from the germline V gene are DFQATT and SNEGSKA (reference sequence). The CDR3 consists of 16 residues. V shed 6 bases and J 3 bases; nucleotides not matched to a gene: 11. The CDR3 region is CSATLGDRGRYTEAFF. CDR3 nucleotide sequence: TGCAGTGCGACTTTAGGGGACAGGGGGCGATACACTGAAGCTTTCTTT.

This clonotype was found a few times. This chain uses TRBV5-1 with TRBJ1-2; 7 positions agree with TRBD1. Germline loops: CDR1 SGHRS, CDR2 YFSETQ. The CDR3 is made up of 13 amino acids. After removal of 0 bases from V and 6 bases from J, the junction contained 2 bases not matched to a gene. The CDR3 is CASSLGQGDGYTF. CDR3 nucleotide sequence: TGCGCCAGCAGCTTGGGTCAGGGGGATGGCTACACCTTC. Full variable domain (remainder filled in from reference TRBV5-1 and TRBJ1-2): KAGVTQTPRYLIKTRGQQVTLSCSPISGHRSVSWYQQTPGQGLQFLFEYFSETQRNKGNFPGRFSGRQFSNSRSEMNVSTLELGDSALYLCASSLGQGDGYTFGSGTRLTVV.

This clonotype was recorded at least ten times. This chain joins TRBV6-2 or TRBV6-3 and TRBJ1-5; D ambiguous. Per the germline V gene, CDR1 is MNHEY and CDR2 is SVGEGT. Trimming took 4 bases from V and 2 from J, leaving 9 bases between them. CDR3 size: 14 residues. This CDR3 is CASSWRNRNQPQHF. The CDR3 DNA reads TGTGCCAGCAGTTGGAGAAATCGCAATCAGCCCCAGCATTTT.

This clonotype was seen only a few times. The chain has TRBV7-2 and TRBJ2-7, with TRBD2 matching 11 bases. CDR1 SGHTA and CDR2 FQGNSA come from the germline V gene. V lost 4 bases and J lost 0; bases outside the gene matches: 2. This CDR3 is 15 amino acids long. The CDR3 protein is CASSSSGGYSYEQYF. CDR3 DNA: TGTGCCAGCAGCTCTAGCGGGGGGTACTCCTACGAGCAGTACTTC.

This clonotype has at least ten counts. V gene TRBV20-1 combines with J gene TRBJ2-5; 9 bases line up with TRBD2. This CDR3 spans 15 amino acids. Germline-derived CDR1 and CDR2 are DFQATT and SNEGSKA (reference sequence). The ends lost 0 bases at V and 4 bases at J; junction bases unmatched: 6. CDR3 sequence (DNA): TGCAGTGCTAGAGATTATGCGGGGGGGCGAGAGACCCAGTACTTC. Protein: CSARDYAGGRETQYF.

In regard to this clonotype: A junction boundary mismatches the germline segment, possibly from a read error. DNA for the CDR3: TGTACCAGCAAGAAACTAGCGCGCAGCTACGAGCAGTACTTC. Its translation: CTSKKLARSYEQYF. J is TRBJ2-7 and V is TRBV27, with TRBD2 identical over 7 bases. Germline V gene sequence: CDR1 MNHEY, CDR2 SMNVEV (reference sequence). This CDR3 contains 14 residues.

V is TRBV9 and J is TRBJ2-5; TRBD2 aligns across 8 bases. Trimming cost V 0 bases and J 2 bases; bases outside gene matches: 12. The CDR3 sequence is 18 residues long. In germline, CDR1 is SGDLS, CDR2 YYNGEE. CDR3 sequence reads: CASSVGVSGGALQETQYF. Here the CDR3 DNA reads TGTGCCAGCAGCGTAGGCGTGTCCGGGGGGGCCTTGCAAGAGACCCAGTACTTC.